This TCR beta chain was obtained from a study of blood T cell repertoires in COVID-19. For the study at large: PBMCs, B-cell-depleted T cells, or T cells provided the cDNA or gDNA that made up the material.

The authors' processing: Using reference gene primer amplification, nucleated cell counts were estimated. Libraries were prepared by immunoSEQ multiplex PCR; TCRdb keeps only in-frame clonotypes and omits some of them. That table furnishes V, J and clone size, whereas the DNA furnished D and trimming. The sample holds a few hundred thousand clones, roughly 84% seen once. Germline loops: CDR1 GTSNPN, CDR2 SVGIG (reference sequence). V shed 2 bases and J shed 3 bases, with 6 bases lying between them. The CDR3 length is 12 residues. Sequenced sample: peripheral blood. V is TRBV30 and J is TRBJ2-3; no clear D gene. This clonotype originated in a woman aged 40-49 years who had recovered from COVID-19. CDR3 sequence: CAWSIGTDTQYF. The CDR3 DNA is TGTGCCTGGAGTATCGGTACAGATACGCAGTATTTT.